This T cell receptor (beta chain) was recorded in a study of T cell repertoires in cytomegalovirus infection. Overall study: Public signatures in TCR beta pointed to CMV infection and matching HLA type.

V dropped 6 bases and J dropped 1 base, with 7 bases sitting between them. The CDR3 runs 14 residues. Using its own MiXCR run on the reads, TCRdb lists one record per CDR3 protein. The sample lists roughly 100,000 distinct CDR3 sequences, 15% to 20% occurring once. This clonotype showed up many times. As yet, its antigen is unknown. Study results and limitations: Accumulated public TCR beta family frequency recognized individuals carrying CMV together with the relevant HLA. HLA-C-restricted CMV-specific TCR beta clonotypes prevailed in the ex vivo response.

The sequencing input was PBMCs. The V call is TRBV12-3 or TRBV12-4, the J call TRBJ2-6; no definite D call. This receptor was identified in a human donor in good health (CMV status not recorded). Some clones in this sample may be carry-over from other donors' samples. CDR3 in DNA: TGTGCCAGCAGCCCTCGATCTGGGGCCAACGTCCTGACTTTC. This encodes CASSPRSGANVLTF.